This is a list of T cell receptor beta chains from one sample in a study of vaccination effects on CD4 cells after COVID-19. TCRdb keeps only in-frame clones here, not all; method: immunoSEQ multiplex PCR. The sample comprises about 46,000 clones, around 70% of which are singletons, and over 13% rests with the top ten. Antigen specificity for these receptors is unknown. The sample was CD4+ T cells from PBMCs cultured with HCoV-OC43 spike peptides, taken after COVID-19 vaccination. These receptors were taken from a human donor who received a COVID-19 vaccine. Both conserved end residues are part of each CDR3. The D gene is left open where the match is weak.

V gene	J gene	D gene	CDR3 protein	CDR3 DNA
TRBV2	TRBJ1-1	-	CASISTGTTAVGNTEAFF	TGTGCCAGCATAAGCACCGGGACAACTGCCGTGGGAAACACTGAAGCTTTCTTT
TRBV6-1	TRBJ1-5	-	CASSEEVLGNQPQHF	TGTGCCAGCAGTGAAGAGGTTTTGGGGAATCAGCCCCAGCATTTT
TRBV12-3/TRBV12-4	TRBJ1-2	TRBD1	CARDRDRARGYTF	TGTGCCAGAGACAGGGACCGGGCACGAGGCTACACCTTC
TRBV7-9	TRBJ1-4	TRBD1	CASSFLGTANEKLFF	TGTGCCAGCAGCTTTCTCGGGACAGCTAATGAAAAACTGTTTTTT
TRBV27	TRBJ1-6	-	CASSLGSLKSSYNSPLHF	TGTGCCAGCAGTTTGGGCAGTCTAAAAAGCTCCTATAATTCACCCCTCCACTTT
TRBV6-1	TRBJ2-1	-	CASSEWLSFGNNEQFF	TGTGCCAGCAGTGAATGGCTGTCATTCGGCAACAATGAGCAGTTCTTC
TRBV6-5	TRBJ2-5	TRBD2	CASSSQGLAAHGAQYF	TGTGCCAGCAGTTCCCAGGGACTAGCGGCTCATGGGGCCCAGTACTTC
TRBV11-2	TRBJ2-2	-	CASSLEGSNTGELFF	TGTGCCAGCAGCTTAGAGGGTTCGAACACCGGGGAGCTGTTTTTT
TRBV3-1/TRBV3-2	TRBJ1-5	-	CASSQWMGQPQHF	TGTGCCAGCAGCCAATGGATGGGGCAGCCCCAGCATTTT
TRBV4-2	TRBJ2-7	-	CASSQERSGMYEQYF	TGTGCCAGCAGCCAAGAGAGGTCGGGGATGTACGAGCAGTACTTC
TRBV5-1	TRBJ1-5	-	CASSLVAGSPGPQHF	TGCGCCAGCAGCTTGGTGGCAGGGTCACCGGGGCCCCAGCATTTT
TRBV30	TRBJ2-4	-	CAWSGGTAIQYF	TGTGCCTGGAGCGGGGGGACAGCTATTCAGTACTTC